Listed below are T cell receptor beta chains from one sample, sequenced in a study of shared clonotypes between healthy human individuals. The assay was immunoSEQ multiplex PCR, and TCRdb's table has in-frame clones only and misses some. The repertoire has about 2,200,000 clones, 85% to 95% of them found once; the top ten carry around 1.7%. Sequenced material: naive CD8+ T cells from PBMCs. These receptors were collected from a young man in good health. Some clones in this sample may be carry-over from other donors' samples. Both conserved end residues are part of each CDR3. The D gene is left open where the match is weak. Not every row has a clone size; where given, it reads once, few, many or a size class.

j_gene,v_gene,abundance,d_gene,CDR3aa,CDR3nt
TRBJ2-7,TRBV7-9,-,TRBD1,CASTKSGQDEQYF,TGTGCCAGCACCAAATCGGGACAGGACGAGCAGTACTTC
TRBJ2-7,TRBV28,-,TRBD2,CAIRGTSGYEQYF,TGTGCCATCAGGGGGACTAGCGGCTACGAGCAGTACTTC
TRBJ2-7,TRBV20-1,once,-,CSAIDYEQYF,TGCAGTGCGATAGACTACGAGCAGTACTTC
TRBJ1-1,TRBV27,-,-,CASSLDARRPPETEAFF,TGTGCCAGCAGTTTAGACGCCCGTAGACCACCGGAGACTGAAGCTTTCTTT
TRBJ1-1,TRBV5-1,-,TRBD1,CASSFPFDEHRGWEGNTEAFF,TGCGCCAGCAGCTTTCCCTTTGATGAACACAGGGGATGGGAAGGGAACACTGAAGCTTTCTTT
TRBJ2-7,TRBV2,-,TRBD2,CASSEDGAGGGSDEQYF,TGTGCCAGCAGTGAAGACGGGGCTGGGGGAGGGTCGGACGAGCAGTACTTC
TRBJ2-1,TRBV30,-,-,CAWSVGAAGNEQFF,TGTGCCTGGAGTGTAGGCGCGGCGGGTAATGAGCAGTTCTTC
TRBJ1-5,TRBV27,-,-,CASSPRHAPRGNQPQHF,TGTGCCAGCAGTCCCAGACATGCCCCCAGGGGCAATCAGCCCCAGCATTTT
TRBJ1-1,TRBV30,-,-,CAWSVLRNTEAFF,TGTGCCTGGAGTGTCCTGCGGAACACTGAAGCTTTCTTT
TRBJ1-4,TRBV27,-,TRBD1,CASSLGTGHEKLFF,TGTGCCAGCAGTTTGGGGACAGGGCATGAAAAACTGTTTTTT
TRBJ1-5,TRBV2,once,-,CASSERGNSNQPQHF,TGTGCCAGCAGTGAGAGGGGTAATAGCAATCAGCCCCAGCATTTT
TRBJ1-1,TRBV5-6,-,-,CASTWGDTEAFF,TGTGCCAGCACCTGGGGGGACACTGAAGCTTTCTTT
TRBJ2-7,TRBV7-6,-,-,CASSPSRGVHEQYF,TGTGCCAGCAGCCCCAGCCGGGGTGTACACGAGCAGTACTTC
TRBJ1-5,TRBV27,-,-,CASSLVLAGAFSNQPQHF,TGTGCCAGCAGTTTAGTTTTGGCAGGGGCCTTTAGCAATCAGCCCCAGCATTTT
TRBJ1-1,TRBV7-2,-,-,CASSPLVVGTEAFF,TGTGCCAGCAGCCCCTTAGTTGTGGGCACTGAAGCTTTCTTT
TRBJ1-2,TRBV9,-,-,CASSVVSGLDGYTF,TGTGCCAGCAGCGTAGTGTCAGGGTTGGATGGCTACACCTTC
TRBJ2-2,TRBV15,-,TRBD1,CATSRTGDTGELFF,TGTGCCACCAGCAGGACAGGGGACACCGGGGAGCTGTTTTTT
TRBJ2-1,TRBV29-1,-,TRBD1,CSVQADRGYGRGYNEQFF,TGCAGCGTCCAAGCTGACAGGGGATACGGGAGAGGCTACAATGAGCAGTTCTTC
TRBJ2-1,TRBV7-9,-,TRBD2,CASPLGGSAYNEQFF,TGTGCCAGCCCACTCGGGGGGTCGGCCTACAATGAGCAGTTCTTC
TRBJ2-7,TRBV29-1,-,-,CSVMGGTDYEQYF,TGCAGCGTCATGGGAGGGACAGACTACGAGCAGTACTTC
TRBJ1-3,TRBV6-1,few,TRBD1,CASSDAAGVTGDF,TGTGCCAGCAGTGATGCGGCCGGGGTAACAGGGGATTTT
TRBJ1-5,TRBV19,-,-,CASSLSGSGNQPQHF,TGTGCCAGTAGTCTCTCGGGTTCGGGCAATCAGCCCCAGCATTTT
TRBJ2-1,TRBV28,-,TRBD2,CASSLSGRGVDEQFF,TGTGCCAGCAGTTTATCCGGGAGGGGGGTGGATGAGCAGTTCTTC
TRBJ2-7,TRBV7-3,-,TRBD1,CASSVGGQGAYEQYF,TGTGCCAGCAGCGTAGGCGGACAGGGGGCATACGAGCAGTACTTC
TRBJ1-1,TRBV19,-,-,CASSIVSGWTEAFF,TGTGCCAGTAGTATAGTTTCAGGGTGGACTGAAGCTTTCTTT
TRBJ1-1,TRBV27,-,-,CASSPQGPLEAFF,TGTGCCAGCAGCCCGCAGGGCCCGCTTGAAGCTTTCTTT
TRBJ1-1,TRBV7-9,-,-,CASSRRTGTTLNTEAFF,TGTGCCAGCAGCAGAAGAACCGGGACAACGCTGAACACTGAAGCTTTCTTT
TRBJ2-1,TRBV28,once,-,CAIEPPGRKQFF,TGTGCCATCGAACCCCCCGGACGGAAGCAGTTCTTC
TRBJ2-7,TRBV10-3,-,-,CAIGGSGGLYEQYF,TGTGCCATCGGAGGGTCCGGGGGGCTCTACGAGCAGTACTTC
TRBJ2-2,TRBV25-1,-,-,CASSGPPGTPGELFF,TGTGCCAGCAGTGGTCCTCCGGGAACGCCCGGGGAGCTGTTTTTT
TRBJ2-7,TRBV5-1,-,-,CASHRGAGTLYEQYF,TGCGCCAGCCACCGGGGAGCAGGGACACTGTATGAGCAGTACTTC
TRBJ2-7,TRBV5-6,-,-,CASSSDSYEQYF,TGTGCCAGCAGCTCAGACTCCTACGAGCAGTACTTC
TRBJ2-6,TRBV5-1,-,-,CASGSYVGVAGANVLTF,TGCGCCAGCGGCTCGTACGTTGGAGTCGCTGGGGCCAACGTCCTGACTTTC
TRBJ1-3,TRBV4-2,-,-,CASSRREDSTNSGNTIYF,TGTGCCAGCAGCCGAAGAGAGGACAGCACAAACTCTGGAAACACCATATATTTT
TRBJ2-3,TRBV29-1,-,TRBD2,CSAGGARTDTQYF,TGCAGCGCGGGGGGTGCTCGAACAGATACGCAGTATTTT
TRBJ1-1,TRBV11-1,-,TRBD1,CASLSGDRGPLNTEAFF,TGTGCCAGCCTGTCCGGGGACAGGGGGCCATTGAACACTGAAGCTTTCTTT
TRBJ2-2,TRBV11-3,once,-,CASSLDWNTGELFF,TGTGCCAGCAGCTTAGACTGGAACACCGGGGAGCTGTTTTTT
TRBJ1-5,TRBV15,-,-,CATSRDRWDQPQHF,TGTGCCACCAGCAGAGATCGGTGGGATCAGCCCCAGCATTTT
TRBJ1-5,TRBV7-9,once,-,CATSLSSGDWPQHF,TGTGCCACCAGCCTCAGTAGCGGTGATTGGCCCCAGCATTTT
TRBJ2-1,TRBV29-1,-,TRBD2,CSVGNSGIYYNEQFF,TGCAGCGTTGGGAATAGCGGGATTTACTACAATGAGCAGTTCTTC
TRBJ2-7,TRBV6-1,-,-,CASSEESGVALSYEQYF,TGTGCCAGCAGTGAAGAATCAGGAGTAGCATTATCCTACGAGCAGTACTTC
TRBJ2-5,TRBV23-1,-,TRBD2,CARGAIAGLFRETQYF,TGCGCCCGTGGGGCCATAGCGGGACTTTTTAGGGAGACCCAGTACTTC
TRBJ1-3,TRBV6-7,-,-,CASSYSIGGSGNTIYF,TGTGCCAGCAGTTACTCCATTGGGGGTTCGGGAAACACCATATATTTT
TRBJ2-1,TRBV6-5,-,-,CASSYSESSYNEQFF,TGTGCCAGCAGTTACTCAGAGAGTTCCTACAATGAGCAGTTCTTC
TRBJ2-2,TRBV5-1,once,TRBD1,CASSLTGTGATGELFF,TGCGCCAGCAGCTTGACCGGGACAGGGGCCACCGGGGAGCTGTTTTTT
TRBJ2-2,TRBV19,once,TRBD1,CASSMTGGTGELFF,TGTGCCAGTAGTATGACAGGGGGGACCGGGGAGCTGTTTTTT
TRBJ2-1,TRBV6-1,-,-,CASRGTDNEQFF,TGTGCCAGCAGAGGTACCGACAATGAGCAGTTCTTC
TRBJ2-7,TRBV7-7,-,TRBD1,CASSLFPGGGYEQYF,TGTGCCAGCAGCTTATTCCCAGGGGGTGGCTACGAGCAGTACTTC
TRBJ2-2,TRBV29-1,-,TRBD2,CSVEDWGLAGGNGGELFF,TGCAGCGTTGAAGATTGGGGTCTAGCGGGAGGGAATGGCGGGGAGCTGTTTTTT
TRBJ2-2,TRBV7-3,-,-,CASSLTPTRRDTGELFF,TGTGCCAGCAGCTTAACCCCCACTCGACGGGACACCGGGGAGCTGTTTTTT
TRBJ2-5,TRBV7-9,-,-,CASSLPRDGTQYF,TGTGCCAGCAGCTTACCCAGGGACGGGACCCAGTACTTC
TRBJ2-1,TRBV18,-,TRBD2,CASSPGLARADEQFF,TGTGCCAGCTCCCCCGGACTAGCCCGCGCCGATGAGCAGTTCTTC
TRBJ1-3,TRBV6-5,-,-,CASSWTVGNTIYF,TGTGCCAGCAGTTGGACAGTTGGAAACACCATATATTTT
TRBJ1-1,TRBV19,few,-,CASSPGRAEAFF,TGTGCCAGTAGTCCAGGCAGGGCTGAAGCTTTCTTT
TRBJ1-1,TRBV7-7,few,TRBD1,CASRQTGLLGEAFF,TGTGCCAGCAGACAGACAGGGCTCCTAGGGGAAGCTTTCTTT